Described below is a single TCR beta chain sequence and its context. The antigen is unknown. Clones were sequenced by immunoSEQ multiplex PCR, and TCRdb holds only the in-frame ones, with some missing. The sample holds 15,000 to 20,000 clones, about 81% seen once. Patients received nivolumab 3 mg/kg at weeks 1, 4, 7, 10, then fortnightly to week 26. The source of the sample is a study of ipilimumab plus nivolumab after autologous stem cell transplantation. At the level of the study: Median doses per patient: a few ipilimumab, under ten nivolumab. Regarding the study as a whole: TCR repertoire, Treg phenotype and gut microbiota reportedly support more study of this approach.

V was pared by 4 bases and J by 2 bases, with 14 bases between. From germline, CDR1 is MGHRA and CDR2 YSYEKL. The CDR3 has 15 residues. The sample here was PBMCs, taken in a trial of ipilimumab plus nivolumab as post-transplant consolidation. The TCR originated in a male donor with diffuse large B-cell lymphoma. V is TRBV4-1 and J is TRBJ2-5; D ambiguous. The CDR3 region is CASSPSVGSQETQYF. CDR3 in DNA: TGCGCCAGCAGCCCGTCCGTAGGCTCACAAGAGACCCAGTACTTC.